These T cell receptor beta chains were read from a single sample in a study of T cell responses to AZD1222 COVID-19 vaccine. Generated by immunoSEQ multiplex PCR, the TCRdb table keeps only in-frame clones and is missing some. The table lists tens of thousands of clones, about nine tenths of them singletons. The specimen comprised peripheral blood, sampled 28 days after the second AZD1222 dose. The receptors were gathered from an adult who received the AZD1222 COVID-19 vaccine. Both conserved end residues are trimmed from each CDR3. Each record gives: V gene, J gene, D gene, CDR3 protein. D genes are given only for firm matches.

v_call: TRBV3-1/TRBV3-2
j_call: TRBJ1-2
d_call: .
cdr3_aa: ASSQVQAYGYT

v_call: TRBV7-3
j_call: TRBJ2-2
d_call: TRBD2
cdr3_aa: ASSLEGLAGNTGELF

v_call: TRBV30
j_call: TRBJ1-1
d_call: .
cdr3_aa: AWRRDTPNTEAF

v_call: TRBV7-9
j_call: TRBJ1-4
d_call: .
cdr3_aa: ASRPLLGPTNEKLF

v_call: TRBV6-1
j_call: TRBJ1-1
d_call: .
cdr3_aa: ASSEAGGGTEAF

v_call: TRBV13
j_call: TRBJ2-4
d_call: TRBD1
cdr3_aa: ASSPRQGKNIQY

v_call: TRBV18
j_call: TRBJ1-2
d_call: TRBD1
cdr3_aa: ASSPVDRETGYT

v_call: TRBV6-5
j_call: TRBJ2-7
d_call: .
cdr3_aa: ASSPRTVYEQY

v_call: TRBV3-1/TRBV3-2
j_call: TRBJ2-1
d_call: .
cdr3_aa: ASGRVGAYNEQF

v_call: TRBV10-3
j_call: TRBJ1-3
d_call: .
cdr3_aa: AISGPAGNTIY

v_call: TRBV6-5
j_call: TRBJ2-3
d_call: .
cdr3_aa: ASSQIGGRGDTQY

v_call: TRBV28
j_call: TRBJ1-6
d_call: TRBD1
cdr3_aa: ASSGRDRVNSPLH

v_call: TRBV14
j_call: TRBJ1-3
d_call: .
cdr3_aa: ASSRLGNTIY

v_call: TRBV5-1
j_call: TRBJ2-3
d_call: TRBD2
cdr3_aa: ASSLAASTDTQY

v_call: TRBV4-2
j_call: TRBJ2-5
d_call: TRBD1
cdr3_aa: ASSQGQGIQETQY

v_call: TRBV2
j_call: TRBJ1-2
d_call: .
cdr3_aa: ASRREDYGYT

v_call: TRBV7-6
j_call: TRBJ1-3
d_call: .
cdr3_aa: ASSLVAGNTIY

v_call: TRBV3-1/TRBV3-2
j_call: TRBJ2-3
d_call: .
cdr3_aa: ASSPPWPGGTDTQY

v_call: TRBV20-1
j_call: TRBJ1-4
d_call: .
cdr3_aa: SAPRVEKLF

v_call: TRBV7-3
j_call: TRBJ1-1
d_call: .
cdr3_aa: ASSHTMNTEAF

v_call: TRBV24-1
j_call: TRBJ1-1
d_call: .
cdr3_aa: ATSGRTANTEAF

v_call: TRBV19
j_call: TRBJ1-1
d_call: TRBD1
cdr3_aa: ASSRGQVNTEAF

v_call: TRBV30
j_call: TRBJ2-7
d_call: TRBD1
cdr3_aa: AWSGTARGEVE

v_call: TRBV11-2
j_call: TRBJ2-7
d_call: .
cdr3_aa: ASSFGHLSYEQY

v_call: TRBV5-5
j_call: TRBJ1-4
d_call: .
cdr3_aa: ASSWRDEKLF

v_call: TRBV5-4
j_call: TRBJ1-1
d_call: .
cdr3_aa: ASSLGRALNTEAF

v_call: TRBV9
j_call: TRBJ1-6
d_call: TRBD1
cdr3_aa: ASSSGQGDSPLH

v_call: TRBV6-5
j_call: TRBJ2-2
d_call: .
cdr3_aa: ASSPRGVTGELF

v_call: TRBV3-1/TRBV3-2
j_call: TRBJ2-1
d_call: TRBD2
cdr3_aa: ASSQGTSGFVHNEQF

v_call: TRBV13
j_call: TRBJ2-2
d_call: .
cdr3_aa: ASSSLGGNTGELF

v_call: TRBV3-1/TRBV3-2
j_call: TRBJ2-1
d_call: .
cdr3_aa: ASSQDRSGNEQF

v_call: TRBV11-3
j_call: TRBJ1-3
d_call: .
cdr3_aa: ASSSGLRENTIY

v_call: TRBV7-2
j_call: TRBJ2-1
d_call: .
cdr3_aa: ASSPPVAYNEQF

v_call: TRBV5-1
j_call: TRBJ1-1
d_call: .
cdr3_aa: ASSSGLGNTEAF

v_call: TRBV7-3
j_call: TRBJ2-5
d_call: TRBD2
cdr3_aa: ASSLASPGTSGGVVQETQY

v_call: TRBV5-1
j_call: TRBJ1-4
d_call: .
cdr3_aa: ASREVGGLNEKLF

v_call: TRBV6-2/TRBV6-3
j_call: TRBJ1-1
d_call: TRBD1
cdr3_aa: ASSTTGGKLEAF

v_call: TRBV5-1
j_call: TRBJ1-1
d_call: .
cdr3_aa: ASGATHTNTEAF

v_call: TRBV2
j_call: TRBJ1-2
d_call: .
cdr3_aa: ASSPSNPRQTNYGYT

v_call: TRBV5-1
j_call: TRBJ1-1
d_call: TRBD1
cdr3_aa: ASSPDRAEAF

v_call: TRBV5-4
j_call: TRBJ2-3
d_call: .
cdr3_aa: ASSKRFDTQY

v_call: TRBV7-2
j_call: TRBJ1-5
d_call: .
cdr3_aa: ASSLLGSPQH

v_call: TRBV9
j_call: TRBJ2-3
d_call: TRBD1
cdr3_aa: ASSVAGRTGSKDTQY

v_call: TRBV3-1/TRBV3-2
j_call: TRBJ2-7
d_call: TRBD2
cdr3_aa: ASSQVAGGLNEQY

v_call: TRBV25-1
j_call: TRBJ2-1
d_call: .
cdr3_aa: ASSDESDTDNSPTQF

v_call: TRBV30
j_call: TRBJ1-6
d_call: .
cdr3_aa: AWRITSPNNSPLH

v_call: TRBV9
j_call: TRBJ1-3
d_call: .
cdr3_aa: ASSVVSSSGNTIY

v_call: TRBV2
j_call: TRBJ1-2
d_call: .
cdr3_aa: ASSYRDTRGYGYT

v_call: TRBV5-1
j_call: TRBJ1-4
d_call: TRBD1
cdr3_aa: ASSLTGDQEKLF

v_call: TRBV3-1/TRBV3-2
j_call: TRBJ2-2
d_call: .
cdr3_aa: ASTLRWGTGELF

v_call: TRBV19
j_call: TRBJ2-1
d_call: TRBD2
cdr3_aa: ASSILDLAGRNEQF

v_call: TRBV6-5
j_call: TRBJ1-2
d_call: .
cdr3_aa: ASSYSSSSQGNGYT

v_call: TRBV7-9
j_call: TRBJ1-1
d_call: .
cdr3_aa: ASSFVGGTEAF

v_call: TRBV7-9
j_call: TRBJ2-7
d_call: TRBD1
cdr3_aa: ASSLFAGGNEQY

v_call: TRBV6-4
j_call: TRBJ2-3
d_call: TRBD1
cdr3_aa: ASSGQGGDTQY